The sequence of this T cell receptor (beta chain) was determined in a study of blood T cell repertoires in COVID-19. Study background: Acute and convalescent COVID-19 samples came from the United States, Italy and Spain. Nucleic acid was either cDNA or gDNA, and it came from T cells, B-cell-depleted T cells, or PBMCs.

This clone has a single count. The germline V and J ends were trimmed by 9 bases and 6 bases, with 17 bases remaining between them. This CDR3 is built from 13 residues. The germline CDR1 and CDR2 sequences are KGHDR and SFDVKD. Per the authors' pipeline: Researchers report that nucleated cell counts were estimated from reference gene primer amplification. Repertoires were generated with immunoSEQ multiplex PCR, while TCRdb's copy carries only in-frame clones and drops some. V and J calls and clone size are copied from that table; D and trimming were computed from the DNA. Altogether some 100,000 clones are present, 83% being singletons, with the ten largest covering roughly 18%.

The V gene is TRBV24-1, the J gene TRBJ2-7, with a weak D call TRBD2 (6 bases). Source material: peripheral blood. The TCR originated in a woman aged 55-70 years with acute or convalescent COVID-19. The CDR3 reads CATGAGRPGEQYF. The CDR3 nucleotides read TGTGCCACCGGGGCGGGACGGCCTGGCGAGCAGTACTTC.